This TCR beta chain was observed in a study of cytomegalovirus exposure and HLA in healthy donors. This clone was recorded once. The antigen remains unidentified. Overall study findings and caveats: Productive status was seen about 90% or about 30% of the time for most TCR beta V segments in an earlier analysis. Highly shared sequence variants in one cluster were likely a sequencing artifact. Rarity characterized most TCR sequences, yet some public TCRs appeared in many donors. The study assumed roughly uniform donor sequencing depth for presence/absence analyses.

Primers for the PCR totalled 60 Vbeta and 13 Jbeta. Libraries were prepared by immunoSEQ multiplex PCR; TCRdb keeps only in-frame clonotypes and omits some of them. Among roughly 150,000 clones, roughly three quarters were seen once, and the ten largest hold approximately 4.4%. The CDR3 runs to 14 residues. Losses at the gene ends were 4 bases for V and 2 bases for J; bases not matched to a gene: 4. The germline V gene encodes CDR1 SGHDT and CDR2 YYEEEE. This TCR was recovered from a man aged 18 to 35 in good health and CMV-seropositive. The genes are TRBV5-6 and TRBJ2-7; 9 bases are a match to TRBD1. The sequenced sample consisted of PBMCs. The CDR3: CASSTWDRAYEQYV. DNA for the CDR3: TGTGCCAGCAGCACCTGGGACAGGGCCTACGAGCAGTACGTC.